This TCR beta chain was obtained from a study of blood T cell repertoires in COVID-19. With 2 bases removed from V and 0 bases from J, the gap between germline ends came to 17 bases. The CDR3 contains 17 residues. Per the germline V gene, CDR1 is SGHDT and CDR2 is YYEEEE. Libraries were prepared by immunoSEQ multiplex PCR; TCRdb keeps only in-frame clonotypes and omits some of them. This table holds 140,000 to 150,000 clones, around 90% found once. This sequence originates from a man in his sixties or seventies with acute or convalescent COVID-19. Sequencing input: peripheral blood. The rearrangement links TRBV5-6 to TRBJ2-5; D is possibly TRBD1 (7 bases). The CDR3 protein is CASSFFSGGSNQETQYF. DNA of the CDR3: TGTGCCAGCAGCTTCTTCTCAGGGGGGTCGAACCAAGAGACCCAGTACTTC.